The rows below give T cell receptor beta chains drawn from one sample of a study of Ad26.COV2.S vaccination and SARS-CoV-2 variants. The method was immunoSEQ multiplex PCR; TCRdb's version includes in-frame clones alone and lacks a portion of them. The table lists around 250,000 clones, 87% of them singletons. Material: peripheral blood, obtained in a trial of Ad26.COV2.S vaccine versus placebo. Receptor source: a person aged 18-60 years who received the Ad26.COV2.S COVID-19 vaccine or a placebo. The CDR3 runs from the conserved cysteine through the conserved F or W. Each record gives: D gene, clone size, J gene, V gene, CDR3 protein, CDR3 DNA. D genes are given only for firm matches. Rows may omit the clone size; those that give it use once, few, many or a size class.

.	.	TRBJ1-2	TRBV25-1	CASNEAGAYGYTF	TGTGCCAGCAACGAGGCGGGGGCCTATGGCTACACCTTC
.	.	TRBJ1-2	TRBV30	CAWSVGVRGPNYGYTF	TGTGCCTGGAGTGTTGGGGTTAGAGGCCCTAACTATGGCTACACCTTC
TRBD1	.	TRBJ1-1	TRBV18	CASSDRGLAEAFF	TGTGCCAGCTCTGACAGGGGACTAGCAGAAGCTTTCTTT
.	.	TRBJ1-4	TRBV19	CASSRVRGTNEKLFF	TGTGCCAGTAGTAGAGTCAGGGGAACTAATGAAAAACTGTTTTTT
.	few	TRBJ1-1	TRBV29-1	CSALWGGRITEAFF	TGCAGCGCGTTGTGGGGGGGACGGATTACTGAAGCTTTCTTT
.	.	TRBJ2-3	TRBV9	CASSVQLTDTQYF	TGTGCCAGCAGCGTACAGCTCACAGATACGCAGTATTTT
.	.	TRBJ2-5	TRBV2	CASSRGETQYF	TGTGCCAGCAGTCGGGGTGAGACCCAGTACTTC
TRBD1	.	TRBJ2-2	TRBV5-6	CASSLAGGQGNTGELFF	TGTGCCAGCAGCTTGGCCGGGGGACAGGGTAACACCGGGGAGCTGTTTTTT
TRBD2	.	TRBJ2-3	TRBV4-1	CASSHTAAGFTDTQYF	TGCGCCAGCAGCCACACGGCAGCGGGGTTCACAGATACGCAGTATTTT
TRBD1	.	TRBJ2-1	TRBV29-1	CSVEGLAGGTSDEQFF	TGCAGCGTTGAAGGCCTAGCAGGGGGTACATCGGATGAGCAGTTCTTC
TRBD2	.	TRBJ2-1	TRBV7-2	CASRWLAGQYNEQFF	TGTGCCAGCAGATGGCTAGCGGGACAGTACAATGAGCAGTTCTTC
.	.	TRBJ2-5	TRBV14	CASSQNNLGETQYF	TGTGCCAGCAGCCAAAACAACCTCGGAGAGACCCAGTACTTC
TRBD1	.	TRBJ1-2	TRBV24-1	CATSDPSAGGWGYTF	TGTGCCACCAGTGACCCCTCGGCAGGGGGCTGGGGCTACACCTTC
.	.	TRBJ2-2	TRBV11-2	CASSPLSNIGELFF	TGTGCCAGCAGCCCCCTGAGCAACATCGGGGAGCTGTTTTTT
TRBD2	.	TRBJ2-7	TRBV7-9	CASSLSGGYEQYF	TGTGCCAGCAGCTTAAGCGGGGGCTACGAGCAGTACTTC